One sample yielded the 6 T cell receptor beta chains listed below, sequenced in a study of regulatory T cells in long-lasting Graves disease. The time point was: persistent/refractory GD, antithyroid drugs over 5 years with positive TRAb. RNA isolated from PBMCs was used to make the TCR library. Arm-PCR of CDR3 regions with iRepertoire HTBI primers generated TCR beta libraries. TCRdb reanalysed the multiplex PCR reads using MiXCR and keeps one entry per CDR3 protein. Of a few hundred thousand distinct CDR3 sequences in the sample, more than 20% were seen once. The input for sequencing was peripheral blood mononuclear cells (PBMCs), taken when the disease was refractory, from a patient treated with antithyroid drugs. The receptors come from a woman aged 40 to 50 with Graves disease.

This clonotype occurred a few times. The chain has TRBV20-1 and TRBJ1-2, with 7 positions matching TRBD1. The ends lost 5 bases at V and 3 bases at J; junction bases unmatched: 3. The CDR3 is made up of 12 amino acids. Germline loops: CDR1 DFQATT, CDR2 SNEGSKA (reference sequence). CDR3 in DNA: TGCAGTGCTTCCGGGACAGACTATGGCTACACCTTC. This sequence encodes CSASGTDYGYTF.

This clonotype has more than one count but fewer than ten. With a much larger clone just one base away, this may be a read error. J is TRBJ2-2 and V is TRBV28; weak D call: TRBD1 (6 bases). Germline CDR1 is MDHEN and CDR2 is SYDVKM. Trimming removed 4 bases from V and 6 bases from J, with 6 bases in between. The CDR3 sequence is 12 residues long. The CDR3 spells CASSYRAGELFF. As DNA, the CDR3 is TGTGCCAGCAGTTACAGGGCCGGGGAGCTGTTTTTT.

This clonotype was seen more than once but under ten times. This rearrangement joins TRBV14 to TRBJ2-1; D is ambiguous. Germline loops: CDR1 SGHDN, CDR2 FVKESK. The CDR3 is 17 amino acids. V gave up 4 bases and J gave up 0 bases, with 16 bases separating them. The CDR3 loop reads CASSPLLVSSSYNEQFF. DNA for the CDR3: TGTGCCAGCAGCCCCCTCCTAGTCTCGTCCTCCTACAATGAGCAGTTCTTC.

The V call is TRBV7-2, the J call TRBJ2-2, with 7 bases lining up with TRBD1. The CDR3 contains 15 residues. V was clipped by 5 bases and J by 7 bases; unmatched bases: 10. Germline V lookup: CDR1 SGHTA, CDR2 FQGNSA. CDR3 coding DNA: TGTGCCAGCAGCCAAATGACAGGGAAGATCGGGGAGCTGTTTTTT. It encodes CASSQMTGKIGELFF.

The J gene is TRBJ2-7, the V gene TRBV5-1; 12 bases align to TRBD2. The junction had 5 bases not matched to a gene; V was cut back by 0 bases and J by 4 bases. The germline V gene encodes CDR1 SGHRS and CDR2 YFSETQ. This CDR3 spans 16 amino acids. CDR3 in amino acids: CASSLGLAGEDYEQYF. CDR3 sequence (DNA): TGCGCCAGCAGCTTGGGACTAGCGGGAGAGGATTACGAGCAGTACTTC. Based on the CDR3 plus reference TRBV5-1 and TRBJ2-7, the full variable domain is KAGVTQTPRYLIKTRGQQVTLSCSPISGHRSVSWYQQTPGQGLQFLFEYFSETQRNKGNFPGRFSGRQFSNSRSEMNVSTLELGDSALYLCASSLGLAGEDYEQYFGPGTRLTVT.

In its sample, this clonotype was seen many times. V gene TRBV28 combines with J gene TRBJ2-7; D unresolved. V lost 2 bases and J lost 6, with 8 bases in between. Germline-derived CDR1 and CDR2 are MDHEN and SYDVKM. CDR3 length: 12 amino acids. CDR3 loop: CASSLPLAEQYF. CDR3 nucleotides: TGTGCCAGCAGTTTACCCCTGGCCGAGCAGTACTTC.